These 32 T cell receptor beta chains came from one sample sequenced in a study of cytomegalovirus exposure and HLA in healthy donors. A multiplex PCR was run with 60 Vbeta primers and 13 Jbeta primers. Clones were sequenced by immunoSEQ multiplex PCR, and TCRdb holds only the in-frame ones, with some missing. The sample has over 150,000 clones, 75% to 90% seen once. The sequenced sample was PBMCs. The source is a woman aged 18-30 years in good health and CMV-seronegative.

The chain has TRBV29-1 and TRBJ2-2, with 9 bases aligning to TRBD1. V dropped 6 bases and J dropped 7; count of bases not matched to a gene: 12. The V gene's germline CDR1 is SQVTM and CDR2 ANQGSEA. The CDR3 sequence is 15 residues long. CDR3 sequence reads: CSVTGTGRLGGELFF. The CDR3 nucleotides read TGCAGCGTGACCGGGACAGGGAGACTGGGCGGGGAGCTGTTTTTT.

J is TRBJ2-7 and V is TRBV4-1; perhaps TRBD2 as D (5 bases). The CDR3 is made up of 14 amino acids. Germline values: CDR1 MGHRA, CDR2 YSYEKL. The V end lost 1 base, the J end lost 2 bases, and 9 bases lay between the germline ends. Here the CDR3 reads CASSQVAGPYEQYF. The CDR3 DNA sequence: TGCGCCAGCAGCCAAGTTGCGGGCCCCTACGAGCAGTACTTC.

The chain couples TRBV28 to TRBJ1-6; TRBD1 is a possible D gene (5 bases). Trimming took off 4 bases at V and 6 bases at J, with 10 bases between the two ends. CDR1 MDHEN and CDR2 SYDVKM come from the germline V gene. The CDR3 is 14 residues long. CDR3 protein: CASSSLGVNSPLHF. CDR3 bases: TGTGCCAGCAGTTCCTTAGGGGTTAATTCACCCCTCCACTTT.

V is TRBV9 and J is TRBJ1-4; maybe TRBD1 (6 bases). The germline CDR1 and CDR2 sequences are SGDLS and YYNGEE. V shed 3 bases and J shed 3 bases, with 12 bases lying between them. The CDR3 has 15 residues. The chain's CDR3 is CASSASGVPNEKLFF. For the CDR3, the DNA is TGTGCCAGCAGCGCCTCAGGGGTACCTAATGAAAAACTGTTTTTT. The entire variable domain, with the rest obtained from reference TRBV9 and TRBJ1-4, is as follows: DSGVTQTPKHLITATGQRVTLRCSPRSGDLSVYWYQQSLDQGLQFLIQYYNGEERAKGNILERFSAQQFPDLHSELNLSSLELGDSALYFCASSASGVPNEKLFFGSGTQLSVL.

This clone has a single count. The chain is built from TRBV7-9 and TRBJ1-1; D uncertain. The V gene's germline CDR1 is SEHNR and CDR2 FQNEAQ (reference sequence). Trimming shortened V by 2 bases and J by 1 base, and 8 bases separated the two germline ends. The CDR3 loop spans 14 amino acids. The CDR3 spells CASSLPLANTEAFF. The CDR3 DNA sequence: TGTGCCAGCAGCTTACCATTAGCGAACACTGAAGCTTTCTTT.

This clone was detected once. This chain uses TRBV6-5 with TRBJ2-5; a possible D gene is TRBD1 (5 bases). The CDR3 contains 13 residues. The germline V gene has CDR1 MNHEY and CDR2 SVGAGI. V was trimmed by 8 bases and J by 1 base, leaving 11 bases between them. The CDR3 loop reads CASAQDSQETQYF. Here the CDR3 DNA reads TGTGCCAGCGCCCAAGACAGCCAAGAGACCCAGTACTTC.

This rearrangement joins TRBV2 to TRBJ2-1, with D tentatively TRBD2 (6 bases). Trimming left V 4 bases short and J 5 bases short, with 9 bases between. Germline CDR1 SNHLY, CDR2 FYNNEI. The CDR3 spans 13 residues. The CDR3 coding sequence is TGTGCCAGCAGTGTGTGGAGGGACAATGAGCAGTTCTTC. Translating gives CASSVWRDNEQFF.

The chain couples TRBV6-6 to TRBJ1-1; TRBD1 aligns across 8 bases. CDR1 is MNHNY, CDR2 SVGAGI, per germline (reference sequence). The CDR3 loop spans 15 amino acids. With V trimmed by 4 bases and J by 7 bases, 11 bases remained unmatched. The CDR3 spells CASSSHGQGSVEAFF. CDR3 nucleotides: TGTGCCAGCAGTTCACACGGACAGGGAAGTGTTGAAGCTTTCTTT.

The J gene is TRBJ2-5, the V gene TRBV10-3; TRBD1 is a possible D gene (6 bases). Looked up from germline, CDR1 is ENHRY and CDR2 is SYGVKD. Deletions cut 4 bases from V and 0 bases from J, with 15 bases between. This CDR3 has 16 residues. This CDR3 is CAISAGRGDNQETQYF. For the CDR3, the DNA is TGTGCCATCAGTGCTGGCAGGGGTGACAACCAAGAGACCCAGTACTTC.

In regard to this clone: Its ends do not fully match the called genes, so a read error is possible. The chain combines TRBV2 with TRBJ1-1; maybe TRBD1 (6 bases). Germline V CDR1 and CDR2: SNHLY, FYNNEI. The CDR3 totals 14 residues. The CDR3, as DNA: TGTGCCAGCAGCGCCGAGGGAGGGGACACTGAAGCTCTCTTT. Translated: CASSAEGGDTEALF.

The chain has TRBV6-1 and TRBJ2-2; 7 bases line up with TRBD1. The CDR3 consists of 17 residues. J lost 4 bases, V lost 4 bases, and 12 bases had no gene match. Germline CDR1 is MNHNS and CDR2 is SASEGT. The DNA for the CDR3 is TGTGCCAGCAGTGGACAGGGAAGACCGACCCTCACCGGGGAGCTGTTTTTT. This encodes CASSGQGRPTLTGELFF.

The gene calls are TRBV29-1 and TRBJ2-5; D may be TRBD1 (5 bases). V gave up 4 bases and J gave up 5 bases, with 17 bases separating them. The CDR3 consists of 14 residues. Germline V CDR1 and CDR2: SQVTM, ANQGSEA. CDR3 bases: TGCAGCGTTGTATCTAGGGGTAAAGGCGAGACCCAGTACTTC. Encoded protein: CSVVSRGKGETQYF.

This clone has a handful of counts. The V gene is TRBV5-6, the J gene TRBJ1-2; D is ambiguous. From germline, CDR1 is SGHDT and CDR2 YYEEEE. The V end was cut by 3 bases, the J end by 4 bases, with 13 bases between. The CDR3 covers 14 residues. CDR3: CASSYRREVYGYTF. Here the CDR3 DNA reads TGTGCCAGCAGCTATAGGCGGGAAGTCTATGGCTACACCTTC.

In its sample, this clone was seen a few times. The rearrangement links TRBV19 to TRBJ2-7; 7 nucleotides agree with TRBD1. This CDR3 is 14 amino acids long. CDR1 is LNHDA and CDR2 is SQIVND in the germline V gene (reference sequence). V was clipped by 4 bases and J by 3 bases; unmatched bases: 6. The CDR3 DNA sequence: TGTGCCAGTAGTACCGGGACAGCCCTCTACGAGCAGTACTTC. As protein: CASSTGTALYEQYF.

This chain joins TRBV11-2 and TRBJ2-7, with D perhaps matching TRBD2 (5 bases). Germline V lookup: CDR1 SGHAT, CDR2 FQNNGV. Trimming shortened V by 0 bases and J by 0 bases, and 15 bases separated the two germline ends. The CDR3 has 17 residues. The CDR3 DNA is TGTGCCAGCAGCTTAGATATTCCGAGCGGACCCTCCTACGAGCAGTACTTC. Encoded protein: CASSLDIPSGPSYEQYF.

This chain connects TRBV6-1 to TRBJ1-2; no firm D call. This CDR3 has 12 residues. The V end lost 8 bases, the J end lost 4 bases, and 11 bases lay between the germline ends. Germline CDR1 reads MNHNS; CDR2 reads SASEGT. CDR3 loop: CASDTAIYGYTF. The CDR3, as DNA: TGTGCCAGCGACACAGCCATCTATGGCTACACCTTC.

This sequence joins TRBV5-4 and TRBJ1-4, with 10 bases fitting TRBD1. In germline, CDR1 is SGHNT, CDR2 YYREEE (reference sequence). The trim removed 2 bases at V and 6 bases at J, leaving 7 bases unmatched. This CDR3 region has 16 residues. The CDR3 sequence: CASSFYYGQGDEKLFF. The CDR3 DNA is TGTGCCAGCAGCTTTTACTACGGACAGGGGGATGAAAAACTGTTTTTT.

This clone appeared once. For the CDR3, the DNA is TGTGCCAGCGGCCGACAGGGGGATCAGCCCCAGCATTTT. It codes for CASGRQGDQPQHF. The chain has TRBV7-9 and TRBJ1-5; the match to TRBD1 covers 9 bases. V trimming: 8 bases; J trimming: 5 bases; junction bases outside the gene matches: 4. Germline V gene data show CDR1 as SEHNR and CDR2 as FQNEAQ (reference sequence). The CDR3 is 13 residues long. Based on the CDR3 plus reference TRBV7-9 and TRBJ1-5, the full variable domain is DTGVSQNPRHKITKRGQNVTFRCDPISEHNRLYWYRQTLGQGPEFLTYFQNEAQLEKSRLLSDRFSAERPKGSFSTLEIQRTEQGDSAMYLCASGRQGDQPQHFGDGTRLSIL.

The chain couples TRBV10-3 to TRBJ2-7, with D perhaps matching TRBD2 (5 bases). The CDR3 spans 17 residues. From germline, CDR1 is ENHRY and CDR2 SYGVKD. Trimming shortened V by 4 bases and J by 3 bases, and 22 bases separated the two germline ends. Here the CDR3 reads CAISGPASNRGDYEQYF. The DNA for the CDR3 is TGTGCCATCAGTGGTCCGGCTAGCAATCGGGGTGACTACGAGCAGTACTTC.

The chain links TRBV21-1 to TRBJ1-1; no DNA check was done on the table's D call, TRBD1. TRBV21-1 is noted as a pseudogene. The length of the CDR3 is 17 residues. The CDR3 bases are TGTGCCAGCAGCAAGGGGGGGTTGGACAGGGGACAAAATGAAGCTTTCTTT. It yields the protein CASSKGGLDRGQNEAFF.

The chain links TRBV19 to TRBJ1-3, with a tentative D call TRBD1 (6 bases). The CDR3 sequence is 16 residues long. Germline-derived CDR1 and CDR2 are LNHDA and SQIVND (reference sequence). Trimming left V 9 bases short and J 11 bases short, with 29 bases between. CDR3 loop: CARETMGAQGSQPIYF. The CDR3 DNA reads TGTGCCAGGGAAACAATGGGGGCTCAAGGCTCTCAACCCATATATTTT.

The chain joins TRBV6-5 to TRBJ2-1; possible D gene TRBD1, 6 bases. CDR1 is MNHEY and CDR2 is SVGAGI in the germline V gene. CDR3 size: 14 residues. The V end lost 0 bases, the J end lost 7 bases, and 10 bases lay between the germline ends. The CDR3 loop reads CASSYSVRGNEQFF. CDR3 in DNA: TGTGCCAGCAGTTACTCTGTCAGGGGAAATGAGCAGTTCTTC.

The chain's CDR3 is CASSPAGQGIGYEQFF. DNA of the CDR3: TGTGCCAGCAGCCCTGCGGGACAGGGGATTGGGTATGAGCAGTTCTTC. V gene TRBV28 combines with J gene TRBJ2-1; 10 bases align to TRBD1. V lost 6 bases to trimming and J lost 8 bases; unmatched junction nucleotides: 13. The germline gives CDR1 MDHEN, CDR2 SYDVKM. This CDR3 region has 16 residues.

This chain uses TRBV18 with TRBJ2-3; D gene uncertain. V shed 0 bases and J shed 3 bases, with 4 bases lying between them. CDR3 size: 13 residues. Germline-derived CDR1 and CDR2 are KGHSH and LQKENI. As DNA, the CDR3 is TGTGCCAGCTCACCACCCAGTACAGATACGCAGTATTTT. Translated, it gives CASSPPSTDTQYF.

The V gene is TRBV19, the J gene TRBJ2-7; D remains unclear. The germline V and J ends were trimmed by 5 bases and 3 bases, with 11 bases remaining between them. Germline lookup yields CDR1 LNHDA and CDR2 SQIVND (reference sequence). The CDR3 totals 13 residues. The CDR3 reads CASSATTGYEQYF. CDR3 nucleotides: TGTGCCAGTAGTGCCACCACGGGCTACGAGCAGTACTTC.

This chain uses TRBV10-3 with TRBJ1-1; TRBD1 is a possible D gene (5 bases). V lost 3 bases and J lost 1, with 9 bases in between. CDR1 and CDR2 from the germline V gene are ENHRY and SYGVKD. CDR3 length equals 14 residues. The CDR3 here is CAISDSDRNTEAFF. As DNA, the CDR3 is TGTGCCATCAGTGATTCCGACAGGAACACTGAAGCTTTCTTT.

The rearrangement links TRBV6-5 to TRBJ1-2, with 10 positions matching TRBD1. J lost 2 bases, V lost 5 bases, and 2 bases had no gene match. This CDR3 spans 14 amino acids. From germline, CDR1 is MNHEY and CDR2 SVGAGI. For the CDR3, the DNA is TGTGCCAGCAGTCGACAGGGGGCAAACTATGGCTACACCTTC. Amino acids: CASSRQGANYGYTF.

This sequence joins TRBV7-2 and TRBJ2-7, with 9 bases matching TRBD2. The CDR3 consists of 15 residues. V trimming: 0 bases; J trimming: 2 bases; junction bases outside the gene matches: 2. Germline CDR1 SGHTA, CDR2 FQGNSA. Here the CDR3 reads CASSLASGRPYEQYF. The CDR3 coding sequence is TGTGCCAGCAGCTTAGCTAGCGGGAGACCCTACGAGCAGTACTTC.

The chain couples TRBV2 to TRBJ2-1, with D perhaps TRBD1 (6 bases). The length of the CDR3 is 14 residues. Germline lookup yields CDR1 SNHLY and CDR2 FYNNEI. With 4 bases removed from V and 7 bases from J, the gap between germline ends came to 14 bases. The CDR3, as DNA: TGTGCCAGCAGTGCCGGACAGCCCTCGAATGAGCAGTTCTTC. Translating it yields CASSAGQPSNEQFF.

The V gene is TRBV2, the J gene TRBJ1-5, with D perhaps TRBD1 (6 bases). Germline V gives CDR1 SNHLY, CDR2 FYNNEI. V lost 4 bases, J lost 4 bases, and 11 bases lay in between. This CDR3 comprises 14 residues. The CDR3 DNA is TGTGCCAGCAGTGGAGGGACACGGAATCAGCCCCAGCATTTT. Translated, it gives CASSGGTRNQPQHF.

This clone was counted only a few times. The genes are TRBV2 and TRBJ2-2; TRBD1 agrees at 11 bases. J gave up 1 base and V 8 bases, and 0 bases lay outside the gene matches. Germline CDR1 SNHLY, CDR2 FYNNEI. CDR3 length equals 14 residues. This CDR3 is CASGTGGNTGELFF. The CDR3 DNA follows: TGTGCCAGCGGGACAGGGGGGAACACCGGGGAGCTGTTTTTT.

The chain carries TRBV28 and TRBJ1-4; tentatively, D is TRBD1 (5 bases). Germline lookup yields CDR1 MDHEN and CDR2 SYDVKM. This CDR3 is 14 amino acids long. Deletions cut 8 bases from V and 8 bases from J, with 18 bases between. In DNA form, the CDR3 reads TGTGCCAGCCGGCCGGTCGTGACAGACGAAAAACTGTTTTTT. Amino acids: CASRPVVTDEKLFF.